This T cell receptor (beta chain) is from a study of siplizumab effects on memory and regulatory T cells. With respect to this clone: Its antigen remains unidentified.

Sequencing used immunoSEQ multiplex PCR; TCRdb keeps in-frame clones, though not all of them. The sample carries roughly 100,000 clones, roughly 93% recorded once. Study-wide results and limits: Siplizumab significantly reduced alloreactive sequences traceable to unstimulated CD4+ memory cells. Sequences below about 10^-5 frequency were poorly captured, and few alloreactive clones mapped to unstimulated subsets. The suppressive capacity of proliferating Tregs from siplizumab cultures remained unconfirmed. With siplizumab, Treg-derived clones averaged about 71% of mappable alloreactive CD4+ clones, versus 26.9% in controls.

Germline loops: CDR1 LGHNA, CDR2 YNFKEQ. This CDR3 is 16 amino acids long. V was clipped by 3 bases and J by 9 bases, with 21 bases between them. The V gene is TRBV4-2, the J gene TRBJ2-1, with D maybe TRBD2 (6 bases). Sample: Tregs sorted from blood. The TCR sequence derives from a human donor in good health. The CDR3 is CASSHNPAQRAGEQFF. The CDR3, as DNA: TGTGCCAGCAGCCATAACCCGGCCCAGAGAGCGGGTGAGCAGTTCTTC.